This paragraph covers one TCR beta chain sequence. The antigen is unknown. Time point denoted: newly diagnosed GD, antithyroid drugs for less than 3 months. The TCR library was prepared using RNA isolated from PBMCs. Through Arm-PCR of CDR3 regions and iRepertoire HTBI primers, TCR beta libraries were built. A single record per CDR3 protein comes from TCRdb applying MiXCR to the multiplex PCR reads. This sample has hundreds of thousands of distinct CDR3 sequences, with around 15% found just once. These data come from a study of regulatory T cells in long-lasting Graves disease. The study's findings and limits: Fewer public clonotypes were shared by new patients (966) than by persistent patients (2,741). It was in persistent disease that TRBV28, TRBJ1-2 and TRBJ2-5 were favored.

This CDR3 spans 15 amino acids. J gave up 4 bases and V 4 bases, and 6 bases lay outside the gene matches. Germline lookup yields CDR1 SGHRS and CDR2 YFSETQ. The data were also submitted as part of a second study, on T cells in Graves' hyperthyroidism and ophthalmopathy. From that paper: Stable Graves' hyperthyroidism denoted no ophthalmopathy progression over 18 months. The TCR CDR3 first-round RT-PCR relied on the HTBI primer set.

This chain joins TRBV5-1 and TRBJ2-1, with 9 bases identical to TRBD1. The TCR comes from a woman between 25 and 40 years old with Graves disease. Sequences were derived from peripheral blood mononuclear cells (PBMCs), sampled at new diagnosis, from a patient treated with antithyroid drugs. For the CDR3, the DNA is TGCGCCAGCAGCAAAACAGGGGGCTTTTACAATGAGCAGTTCTTC. Translating it yields CASSKTGGFYNEQFF.